The 5 T cell receptor beta chains in this list originate from one sample, sequenced in a study of graft-versus-host responses after intestinal transplantation. For these receptors, no antigen is known. The method was immunoSEQ multiplex PCR; TCRdb's version includes in-frame clones alone and lacks a portion of them. The table records about 26,000 clones, around 80% of them present only once. Here the sequenced sample was unstimulated CD4+ T cells sorted from spleen or lymph node cells, taken before intestinal transplant. These receptors were collected from a human donor who received an intestinal transplant.

This clone has a single count. One end of the junction does not line up with germline, which may come from a read error. J is TRBJ2-7 and V is TRBV20-1; 10 positions agree with TRBD2. CDR3 length equals 11 residues. The germline gives CDR1 DFQATT, CDR2 SNEGSKA (reference sequence). The CDR3 sequence is CSARGTGLADF. The DNA for the CDR3 is TGCAGTGCTAGAGGAACTGGACTAGCGGACTTC.

The chain has TRBV28 and TRBJ1-2; 10 positions match TRBD1. The V gene end was trimmed by 6 bases and the J gene end by 2 bases; junction bases not matched to a gene: 6. CDR1 is MDHEN, CDR2 SYDVKM, per germline. This CDR3 is built from 15 residues. For the CDR3, the DNA is TGTGCCAGCAGCCCGGGACAGGGGAGGAACTATGGCTACACCTTC. This encodes CASSPGQGRNYGYTF.

The table lists this clone with a count of one. V and J are TRBV11-2 and TRBJ2-7; D is unclear. Between the trimmed V and J ends, which lost 2 bases and 0 bases, there was a span of 14 bases. The CDR3 is made up of 16 amino acids. Germline V gene data show CDR1 as SGHAT and CDR2 as FQNNGV. The DNA for the CDR3 is TGTGCCAGCAGCTTATACCGTCGACTGAGCTCCTACGAGCAGTACTTC. As protein: CASSLYRRLSSYEQYF.

V usage is TRBV10-3 and J usage is TRBJ2-5; D is possibly TRBD1 (6 bases). This CDR3 contains 15 residues. CDR1 and CDR2 from the germline V gene are ENHRY and SYGVKD. V was shortened by 7 bases and J by 2 bases, with 17 bases between the two germline ends. CDR3 bases: TGTGCCATCAAGAAAACGGACAGAGAACAAGAGACCCAGTACTTC. It translates to CAIKKTDREQETQYF.

The rearrangement joins TRBV11-2 to TRBJ1-2; D is unclear. This CDR3 is 15 amino acids long. Germline CDR1 SGHAT, CDR2 FQNNGV. The V gene lost 3 bases and the J gene lost 4 bases, with 15 bases spanning the gap. The CDR3 nucleotides are TGTGCCAGCAGCTTTAAAATCGGACCGGTCTATGGCTACACCTTC. This encodes CASSFKIGPVYGYTF.